The following is a T cell receptor beta chain sequence with its context. Its matching antigen is unknown. Trimming pared 2 bases from V and 6 bases from J, leaving 11 bases between. The CDR3 is 13 residues long. The germline CDR1 and CDR2 sequences are MNHEY and SMNVEV (reference sequence). The assay was immunoSEQ multiplex PCR, and TCRdb's table has in-frame clones only and misses some. There are about 78,000 clones in the sample; 75% to 90% occur only once, and 24% lies in the top ten. This sample is part of a study of T cell responses to AZD1222 COVID-19 vaccine. Study-wide context: Second-dose groups at about 4 or about 12 weeks were pooled. Whole-study results and caveats: Spike regions recognized by vaccine-associated CD4 TCRs spanned the protein, led by 160-218 and 743-854. There were repertoire samples only from the period after the peak T cell response.

V and J are TRBV27 and TRBJ2-7, with D tentatively TRBD1 or TRBD2 (5 bases each). This TCR came from an adult in good health. The specimen was peripheral blood, collected on day 0 of AZD1222 vaccination. Here the CDR3 reads CASSLEGNIEQYF. In nucleotides, the CDR3 is TGTGCCAGCAGTTTAGAGGGGAACATCGAGCAGTACTTC.